One and the same sample provided the 27 T cell receptor beta chains below, sequenced in a study of CD8 T cells in ankylosing spondylitis. One entry per CDR3 protein results from TCRdb running MiXCR on the 5' RACE reads. The sample carries about 240,000 distinct CDR3 sequences, roughly a tenth recorded once. The specimen sequenced was blood, either unsorted or a sorted T cell fraction (not recorded which). The receptor set was obtained from a male donor with ankylosing spondylitis or in good health (not recorded which).

Ten or more counts support this clonotype. The genes are TRBV7-2 and TRBJ2-5; tentatively, D is TRBD1 or TRBD2 (5 bases each). CDR3 length: 13 residues. V shed 5 bases and J shed 5 bases, with 12 bases lying between them. Germline CDR1 and CDR2: SGHTA and FQGNSA. This CDR3 reads CASSPGPPETQYF. CDR3 bases: TGTGCCAGCAGCCCGGGACCTCCGGAGACCCAGTACTTC.

In its sample, this clonotype was seen many times. The J gene is TRBJ2-2, the V gene TRBV20-1; 7 positions match TRBD2. The CDR3 runs to 13 residues. From germline, CDR1 is DFQATT and CDR2 SNEGSKA (reference sequence). J gave up 5 bases and V 6 bases, and 6 bases lay outside the gene matches. The CDR3 DNA reads TGCAGTGCCCCATGGCGGGGGACCGGGGAGCTGTTTTTT. It translates to CSAPWRGTGELFF.

This clonotype appeared many times. The V gene is TRBV3-1, the J gene TRBJ2-1; TRBD2 matches 11 bases. Trimming took 3 bases from V and 6 from J; bases not matched to a gene: 4. Germline values: CDR1 LGHDT, CDR2 YNNKEL (reference sequence). The CDR3 sequence is 15 residues long. CDR3 region: CASSHTSGGFNEQFF. CDR3 DNA: TGTGCCAGCAGCCACACTAGCGGGGGCTTCAATGAGCAGTTCTTC.

Note on this clonotype: A much larger clone sits a single nucleotide away, making a read error possible. The chain employs TRBV30 and TRBJ1-1; possible D gene TRBD1, 6 bases. Germline CDR1 is GTSNPN and CDR2 is SVGIG (reference sequence). This CDR3 spans 14 amino acids. The CDR3 nucleotides read TGTGCCTGGAGTGTTACAGGGACGAACAGTGAAGCTTTCTTT. Its protein is CAWSVTGTNSEAFF.

Ten or more counts support this clonotype. The chain is built from TRBV7-9 and TRBJ2-1; TRBD2 might be the D (6 bases). Looked up from germline, CDR1 is SEHNR and CDR2 is FQNEAQ (reference sequence). The V end was cut by 3 bases, the J end by 4 bases, with 13 bases between. There are 15 residues in the CDR3. In nucleotides, the CDR3 is TGTGCCAGCAGCTTGGTTCTAGCGACATACAATGAGCAGTTCTTC. Its protein is CASSLVLATYNEQFF.

This clonotype occurred many times. CDR3 in amino acids: CASSQEKRGGRNEQFF. The DNA of the CDR3 is TGTGCCAGCAGCCAAGAAAAGCGGGGGGGCCGTAATGAGCAGTTCTTC. The V gene is TRBV3-1, the J gene TRBJ2-1; TRBD2 agrees at 10 bases. CDR1 is LGHDT, CDR2 YNNKEL, per germline (reference sequence). Losses at the gene ends were 0 bases for V and 7 bases for J; bases not matched to a gene: 6. This CDR3 region has 16 residues.

This clonotype was counted between two and nine times. The chain couples TRBV6-1 to TRBJ2-7, with 14 nucleotides matching TRBD2. CDR1 and CDR2 from the germline V gene are MNHNS and SASEGT. After removal of 5 bases from V and 6 bases from J, the junction contained 3 bases not matched to a gene. The CDR3 runs to 14 residues. The CDR3 sequence: CASSRTSGRLEQYF. CDR3 sequence (DNA): TGTGCCAGCAGTCGGACTAGCGGGAGGCTCGAGCAGTACTTC.

The V and J genes are TRBV11-3 and TRBJ2-5, with 8 bases fitting TRBD2. The germline gives CDR1 SGHNT, CDR2 YENEEA. The CDR3 is 16 residues long. V lost 3 bases to trimming and J lost 1 base; unmatched junction nucleotides: 7. The DNA for the CDR3 is TGTGCCAGCAGCTTCTCAGGCGGGAGGTCCCAAGAGACCCAGTACTTC. It codes for CASSFSGGRSQETQYF.

This clonotype came up many times. The chain recombines TRBV5-1 with TRBJ2-2; maybe TRBD1 (6 bases). Germline lookup yields CDR1 SGHRS and CDR2 YFSETQ. V shed 4 bases and J shed 7 bases, with 26 bases lying between them. The CDR3 runs to 18 residues. CDR3 sequence: CASSPAVDSWEKIGELFF. DNA of the CDR3: TGCGCCAGCAGCCCAGCCGTGGACAGTTGGGAGAAGATCGGGGAGCTGTTTTTT. Variable domain in full (rest from reference TRBV5-1 and TRBJ2-2): KAGVTQTPRYLIKTRGQQVTLSCSPISGHRSVSWYQQTPGQGLQFLFEYFSETQRNKGNFPGRFSGRQFSNSRSEMNVSTLELGDSALYLCASSPAVDSWEKIGELFFGEGSRLTVL.

This sequence joins TRBV20-1 and TRBJ2-7; D possibly corresponds to TRBD1 (6 bases). Looked up from germline, CDR1 is DFQATT and CDR2 is SNEGSKA (reference sequence). Trimming pared 2 bases from V and 4 bases from J, leaving 18 bases between. The CDR3 sequence is 15 residues long. The CDR3 DNA is TGCAGTGCTAGAACCTCCCGACAGGACCAATACGAGCAGTACTTC. Encoded protein: CSARTSRQDQYEQYF.

Many counts were recorded for this clonotype. This sequence joins TRBV4-2 and TRBJ2-7; 7 bases match TRBD1. CDR1 and CDR2 from the germline V gene are LGHNA and YNFKEQ. The ends lost 3 bases at V and 5 bases at J; junction bases unmatched: 7. This CDR3 has 14 residues. As DNA, the CDR3 is TGTGCCAGCAGCCAGACAGGGAATTCAGACGAGCAGTACTTC. Amino acid sequence: CASSQTGNSDEQYF.

In nucleotides, the CDR3 is TGCGCCAGCAGACTCCCCTCGGGGGGAGCCACTGAAGCTTTCTTT. This codes for CASRLPSGGATEAFF. The chain carries TRBV10-2 and TRBJ1-1; possibly TRBD1 for D (5 bases). The germline V and J ends were trimmed by 6 bases and 4 bases, with 18 bases remaining between them. From germline, CDR1 is WSHSY and CDR2 SAAADI. The CDR3 totals 15 residues.

This clonotype came up a few times. This rearrangement joins TRBV4-2 to TRBJ2-1, with TRBD2 matching over 10 bases. The V gene end was trimmed by 1 base and the J gene end by 3 bases; junction bases not matched to a gene: 6. CDR1 and CDR2 (germline): LGHNA, YNFKEQ. This CDR3 has 17 residues. The CDR3 sequence: CASSQGGGTSVYNEQFF. In DNA form, the CDR3 reads TGTGCCAGCAGCCAAGGGGGAGGGACTAGCGTCTACAATGAGCAGTTCTTC.

The chain links TRBV30 to TRBJ2-7; 9 bases fit TRBD1. Looked up from germline, CDR1 is GTSNPN and CDR2 is SVGIG (reference sequence). With 5 bases clipped from V and 2 bases from J, the junction kept 4 bases outside the gene matches. The length of the CDR3 is 13 residues. The CDR3, as DNA: TGTGCCTGGGTAGGGACAGGGCCCTACGAGCAGTACTTC. Its protein is CAWVGTGPYEQYF.

The sample holds many counts of this clonotype. The chain carries TRBV18 and TRBJ2-4; D unclear. There are 12 residues in the CDR3. Germline V gives CDR1 KGHSH, CDR2 LQKENI. V lost 6 bases, J lost 2 bases, and 5 bases lay in between. CDR3 amino acids: CASSETKNIQYF. The CDR3 region has the DNA TGTGCCAGCTCTGAAACCAAAAACATTCAGTACTTC. The variable domain in full, completed from reference TRBV18 and TRBJ2-4, reads NAGVMQNPRHLVRRRGQEARLRCSPMKGHSHVYWYRQLPEEGLKFMVYLQKENIIDESGMPKERFSAEFPKEGPSILRIQQVVRGDSAAYFCASSETKNIQYFGAGTRLSVL.

The genes are TRBV28 and TRBJ2-3, with 9 bases aligning to TRBD1. CDR1 MDHEN and CDR2 SYDVKM come from the germline V gene. V gave up 6 bases and J gave up 4 bases; unmatched junction bases: 8. CDR3 length equals 15 residues. CDR3 loop: CASRSGTGRSDTQYF. CDR3 nucleotide sequence: TGTGCCAGCAGATCCGGGACAGGGAGGTCAGATACGCAGTATTTT.

The V and J genes are TRBV5-1 and TRBJ2-3; 10 bases line up with TRBD2. Looked up from germline, CDR1 is SGHRS and CDR2 is YFSETQ. This CDR3 has 15 amino acids. V lost 5 bases and J lost 2; bases outside the gene matches: 5. For the CDR3, the DNA is TGCGCCAGCAGGCTAGCGGGGGTTTCCACAGATACGCAGTATTTT. Its translation is CASRLAGVSTDTQYF.

This clonotype was seen at least ten times. Its ends do not fully match the called genes, so a read error is possible. The chain employs TRBV19 and TRBJ2-7; D uncertain. This CDR3 has 11 residues. Germline V gives CDR1 LNHDA, CDR2 SQIVND (reference sequence). For the CDR3, the DNA is TGTGCCAGCAGTATAGGCTACGAGCAGTACTTC. This sequence encodes CASSIGYEQYF.

This clonotype was recorded many times. J is TRBJ1-4 and V is TRBV19, with D tentatively TRBD1 (6 bases). The V gene's germline CDR1 is LNHDA and CDR2 SQIVND (reference sequence). This CDR3 contains 15 residues. Trimming removed 1 base from V and 4 bases from J, with 10 bases in between. CDR3 DNA sequence: TGTGCCAGTAGTATAGGACAGGCTATTAATGAAAAACTGTTTTTT. Amino acids: CASSIGQAINEKLFF.

This clonotype was counted at least ten times. This sequence joins TRBV25-1 and TRBJ2-7, with 8 bases matching TRBD1. Germline V gene data show CDR1 as MGHDK and CDR2 as SYGVNS. The trim removed 3 bases at V and 4 bases at J, leaving 2 bases unmatched. This CDR3 is built from 13 residues. This chain's CDR3 is CASSETGEYEQYF. The CDR3 DNA follows: TGTGCCAGCAGTGAGACAGGGGAGTACGAGCAGTACTTC.

This clonotype appeared a few times. This sequence joins TRBV7-9 and TRBJ2-1, with D unresolved. The ends were cut back, 5 bases at V and 6 bases at J, with 14 bases in the middle. Germline values: CDR1 SEHNR, CDR2 FQNEAQ (reference sequence). This CDR3 contains 14 residues. CDR3 nucleotides: TGTGCCAGCAGCGTGGGCCAGTCCCCCAATGAGCAGTTCTTC. Residues: CASSVGQSPNEQFF.

At least ten counts were recorded for this clonotype. V is TRBV3-1 and J is TRBJ2-1, with unresolved D. V was clipped by 1 base and J by 15 bases, with 13 bases between them. The CDR3 is 12 residues long. Germline CDR1 LGHDT, CDR2 YNNKEL (reference sequence). The CDR3 bases are TGTGCCAGCAGCCAAGTTCCCAAGCAGGCGTTCTTC. Protein product: CASSQVPKQAFF.

There are many counts of this clonotype. The CDR3 DNA follows: TGCAGTGCTAGGTTTGGGGGGCCCACAACCGAGCAGTACTTC. This gives the protein CSARFGGPTTEQYF. The chain carries TRBV20-1 and TRBJ2-7; possibly TRBD1 or TRBD2 for D (6 bases each). This CDR3 comprises 14 residues. V lost 3 bases and J 6 bases, leaving 18 bases between the germline ends. Germline V lookup: CDR1 DFQATT, CDR2 SNEGSKA (reference sequence).

This clonotype was detected many times. V usage is TRBV21-1 and J usage is TRBJ1-6. TRBV21-1 is a recognized pseudogene. The CDR3 contains 16 residues. The CDR3 spells CASSKGWSSYNSPLHF. Here the CDR3 DNA reads TGTGCCAGCAGCAAAGGTTGGAGCTCCTATAATTCACCCCTCCACTTT.

This clonotype came up many times. This chain uses TRBV7-9 with TRBJ1-1, with D possibly being TRBD1 (5 bases). Trimming pared 7 bases from V and 5 bases from J, leaving 14 bases between. Germline CDR1 and CDR2: SEHNR and FQNEAQ (reference sequence). The CDR3 has 13 residues. The CDR3, as DNA: TGTGCCAGCATCGCGGGGCTGGGAACTGAAGCTTTCTTT. Amino acid sequence: CASIAGLGTEAFF.

This clonotype has at least ten counts. The CDR3 DNA sequence: TGCGCCAGCAGCTTTACGACAGGGGCTAATCAGCCCCAGCATTTT. Translation gives CASSFTTGANQPQHF. The J gene is TRBJ1-5, the V gene TRBV5-1, with 8 bases aligning to TRBD1. V shed 2 bases and J 4 bases; nucleotides not matched to a gene: 5. Germline CDR1 reads SGHRS; CDR2 reads YFSETQ. The CDR3 is 15 residues long.

This clonotype showed up many times. The chain carries TRBV27 and TRBJ2-5; D unresolved. Trimming left V 2 bases short and J 2 bases short, with 12 bases between. CDR3 length: 15 residues. Germline CDR1 MNHEY, CDR2 SMNVEV (reference sequence). CDR3 loop: CASSLRKYRQETQYF. In DNA, the CDR3 is TGTGCCAGCAGTTTAAGAAAATACAGACAAGAGACCCAGTACTTC.